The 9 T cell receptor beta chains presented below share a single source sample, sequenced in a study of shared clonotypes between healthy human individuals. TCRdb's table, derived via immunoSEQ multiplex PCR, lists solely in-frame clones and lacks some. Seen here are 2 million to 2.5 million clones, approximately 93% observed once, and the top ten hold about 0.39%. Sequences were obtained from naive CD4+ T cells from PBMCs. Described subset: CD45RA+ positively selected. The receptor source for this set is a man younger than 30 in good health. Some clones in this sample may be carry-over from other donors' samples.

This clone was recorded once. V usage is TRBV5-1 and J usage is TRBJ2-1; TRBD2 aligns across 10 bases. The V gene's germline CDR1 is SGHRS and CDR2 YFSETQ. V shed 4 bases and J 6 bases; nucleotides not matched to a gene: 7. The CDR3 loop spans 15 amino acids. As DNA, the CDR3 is TGCGCCAGCAGCGGGAATAGCGGGGGGTTCAATGAGCAGTTCTTC. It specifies CASSGNSGGFNEQFF.

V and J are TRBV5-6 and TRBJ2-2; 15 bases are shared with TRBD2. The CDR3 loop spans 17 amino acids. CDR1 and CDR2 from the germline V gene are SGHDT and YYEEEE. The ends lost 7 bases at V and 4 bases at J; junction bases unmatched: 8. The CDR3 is CASAGLAGGQGTGELFF. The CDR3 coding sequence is TGTGCCAGCGCGGGACTAGCGGGAGGCCAGGGCACCGGGGAGCTGTTTTTT.

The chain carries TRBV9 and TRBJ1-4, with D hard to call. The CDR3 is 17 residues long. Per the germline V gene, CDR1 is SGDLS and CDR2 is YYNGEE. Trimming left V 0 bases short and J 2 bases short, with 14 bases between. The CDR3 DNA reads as TGTGCCAGCAGCGTAGCTACGGGGAGCCAGACTAATGAAAAACTGTTTTTT. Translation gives CASSVATGSQTNEKLFF.

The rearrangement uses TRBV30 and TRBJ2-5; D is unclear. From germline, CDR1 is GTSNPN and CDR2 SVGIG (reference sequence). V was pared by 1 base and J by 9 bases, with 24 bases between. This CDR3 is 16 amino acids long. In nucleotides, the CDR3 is TGTGCCTGGAGTGCCCGCGGTGGGCAGGCCCCTAGAGCCCAGTACTTC. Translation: CAWSARGGQAPRAQYF.

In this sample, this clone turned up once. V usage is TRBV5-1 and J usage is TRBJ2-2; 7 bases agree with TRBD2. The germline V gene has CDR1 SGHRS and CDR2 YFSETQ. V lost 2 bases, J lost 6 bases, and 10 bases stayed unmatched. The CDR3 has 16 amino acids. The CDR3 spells CASSFSSGIRAGELFF. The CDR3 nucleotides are TGCGCCAGCAGCTTTTCGAGCGGGATAAGAGCCGGGGAGCTGTTTTTT.

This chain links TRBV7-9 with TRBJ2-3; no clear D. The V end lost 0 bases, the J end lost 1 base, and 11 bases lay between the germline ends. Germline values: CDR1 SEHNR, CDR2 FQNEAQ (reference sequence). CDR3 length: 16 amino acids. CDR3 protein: CASSLAARTGTDTQYF. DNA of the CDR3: TGTGCCAGCAGCTTAGCCGCCAGGACCGGCACAGATACGCAGTATTTT. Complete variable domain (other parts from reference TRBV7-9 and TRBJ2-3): DTGVSQNPRHKITKRGQNVTFRCDPISEHNRLYWYRQTLGQGPEFLTYFQNEAQLEKSRLLSDRFSAERPKGSFSTLEIQRTEQGDSAMYLCASSLAARTGTDTQYFGPGTRLTVL.

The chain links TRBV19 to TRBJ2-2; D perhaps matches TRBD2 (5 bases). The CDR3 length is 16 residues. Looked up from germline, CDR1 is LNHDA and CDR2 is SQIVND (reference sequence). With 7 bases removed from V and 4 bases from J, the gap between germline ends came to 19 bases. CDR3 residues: CASTRLPGSLTGELFF. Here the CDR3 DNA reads TGTGCCAGTACCCGCCTTCCGGGATCCCTCACCGGGGAGCTGTTTTTT.

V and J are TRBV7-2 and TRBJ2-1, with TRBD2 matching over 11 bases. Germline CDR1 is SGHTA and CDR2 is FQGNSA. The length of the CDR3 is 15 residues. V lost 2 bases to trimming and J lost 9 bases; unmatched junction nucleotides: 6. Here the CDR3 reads CASSLTSGRVSEQFF. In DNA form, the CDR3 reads TGTGCCAGCAGCTTAACTAGCGGGAGAGTCAGTGAGCAGTTCTTC.

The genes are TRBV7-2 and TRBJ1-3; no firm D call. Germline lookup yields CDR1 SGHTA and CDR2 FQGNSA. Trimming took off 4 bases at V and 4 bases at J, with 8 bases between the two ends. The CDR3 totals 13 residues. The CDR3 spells CASSSVGGNTIYF. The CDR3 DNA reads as TGTGCCAGCAGCTCTGTAGGGGGAAACACCATATATTTT.